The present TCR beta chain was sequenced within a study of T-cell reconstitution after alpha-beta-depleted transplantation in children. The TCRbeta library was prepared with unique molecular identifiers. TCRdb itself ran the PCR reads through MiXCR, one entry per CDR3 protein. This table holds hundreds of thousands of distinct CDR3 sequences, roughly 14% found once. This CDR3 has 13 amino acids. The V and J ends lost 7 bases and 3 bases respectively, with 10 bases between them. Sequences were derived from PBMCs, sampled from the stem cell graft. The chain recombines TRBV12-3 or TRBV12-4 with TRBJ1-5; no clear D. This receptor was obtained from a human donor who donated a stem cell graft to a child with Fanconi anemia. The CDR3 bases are TGTGCCAGCACCGACGGGTACAATCAGCCCCAGCATTTT. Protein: CASTDGYNQPQHF.